This TCR beta chain comes out of a study of early T cells in non-severe SARS-CoV-2 infection. Study context: Bulk RNA from unsorted whole blood was sequenced; chains were unpaired.

Individual cDNA molecules each received unique molecular identifiers attached to them. TCRdb reanalysed the 5' RACE reads using MiXCR and keeps one entry per CDR3 protein. The sample holds around 30,000 distinct CDR3 sequences, around 3.9% seen once. In this sample, this clonotype turned up many times. The TCR originated in an adult who was a healthcare worker with PCR-confirmed SARS-CoV-2 infection or an uninfected control (not recorded which). Sequencing was done on a sample of whole blood.

The CDR3 coding sequence is TGTGCCAGCAGTTTTGGGACAGGGAAGGGCACAGATACGCAGTATTTT. Residues: CASSFGTGKGTDTQYF. V is TRBV28 and J is TRBJ2-3; the match to TRBD1 covers 9 bases. Germline CDR1 and CDR2: MDHEN and SYDVKM. This CDR3 is built from 16 residues. The J segment lost 1 base and the V segment lost 3 bases, leaving 5 bases of the junction unmatched.